The rows below give T cell receptor beta chains drawn from one sample of a study of blood T cell repertoires in COVID-19. This table comes from immunoSEQ multiplex PCR, and its TCRdb copy is limited to in-frame clones, with some not included. The sample shows more than 95,000 clones, approximately 83% of them seen only once. The sequenced sample consisted of peripheral blood. The receptor set was obtained from a man aged 55 to 69 with acute or convalescent COVID-19. The CDR3 runs from the conserved cysteine through the conserved F or W. A D gene is named only where the DNA matches it firmly.

j_call v_call d_call cdr3_aa
TRBJ2-5 TRBV7-9 TRBD1 CASSPETGTRETQYF
TRBJ2-5 TRBV14 NA CASSRRFQETQYF
TRBJ1-3 TRBV5-6 NA CASRLSSGNTIYF
TRBJ2-7 TRBV2 TRBD2 CASSVPGLDTYEQYF
TRBJ1-1 TRBV18 NA CASSLGQRENTEAFF
TRBJ1-5 TRBV19 NA CASSIEAGLGQPQHF
TRBJ1-4 TRBV6-5 NA CASSYSEGGERKLFF
TRBJ1-3 TRBV5-4 TRBD1 CASSSPGQGTNTIYF
TRBJ2-2 TRBV19 NA CATRTASNTGELFF
TRBJ2-7 TRBV27 NA CASSLTGVEQYF
TRBJ1-1 TRBV28 TRBD1 CASSSGTGRSPEAFF
TRBJ2-5 TRBV5-4 TRBD2 CASSQTSGGRQETQYF
TRBJ2-1 TRBV5-4 NA CASSKDSYNEQFF
TRBJ2-2 TRBV27 TRBD2 CASSSAGGPIGELFF
TRBJ2-4 TRBV3-1/TRBV3-2 TRBD2 CASSPGLAIQYF
TRBJ1-4 TRBV19 TRBD1 CASSIPRTGVGPGMFF
TRBJ2-1 TRBV28 TRBD1 CASPSSGGEQFF
TRBJ2-7 TRBV18 TRBD2 CASSPSSGSIKSYEQYF
TRBJ1-2 TRBV5-1 NA CASSPLGESYGYTF
TRBJ2-3 TRBV12-5 NA CASGLVPEGASTDTQYF
TRBJ2-1 TRBV29-1 TRBD2 CSVWTSGRGYNEQFF
TRBJ1-2 TRBV19 TRBD1 CASRSGGAHYGYTF
TRBJ2-5 TRBV19 NA CASSIGGWSETQYF
TRBJ2-1 TRBV27 TRBD2 CASSQSPKTSGSYNEQFF
TRBJ1-1 TRBV7-9 NA CASSYGTPAKNTEAFF
TRBJ1-2 TRBV23-1 NA CASSQWGSVNYGYTF
TRBJ2-1 TRBV4-1 NA CASSRSRGEQFF
TRBJ2-3 TRBV19 NA CASSIEEGSPDTQYF
TRBJ1-1 TRBV5-4 NA CASSPLGVNTEAFF
TRBJ1-5 TRBV28 TRBD1 CASRPRTGDGNQPQHF
TRBJ1-4 TRBV30 NA CAGGIGTNEKLFF
TRBJ2-1 TRBV18 NA CASSPQGSAYNEQFF
TRBJ2-1 TRBV4-1 NA CASSQAIVPYQRQFF
TRBJ1-2 TRBV6-5 NA CASSLDSYGYTF
TRBJ2-7 TRBV7-2 TRBD2 CASSLMGGAYEQYF
TRBJ2-7 TRBV2 NA CASSEIAYGLTYEQYF
TRBJ1-4 TRBV5-1 NA CASSLRGNEKLFF
TRBJ1-1 TRBV5-1 TRBD1 CASSNTGTAVPEAFF
TRBJ2-1 TRBV3-1/TRBV3-2 NA CASSSNRGQFF
TRBJ2-1 TRBV6-2/TRBV6-3 TRBD1 CASSYSSGQGGNEQFF
TRBJ2-4 TRBV28 TRBD2 CASSLRLAGLAKNIQYF
TRBJ1-2 TRBV15 NA CATSRGGNYGYTF
TRBJ2-3 TRBV7-2 TRBD2 CASSFNGGTDTQYF
TRBJ1-1 TRBV5-1 NA CASSSQSTGTEAFF
TRBJ2-2 TRBV4-1 TRBD2 CASSPAGANTGELFF
TRBJ2-7 TRBV7-9 NA CASSSDTYEQYF
TRBJ1-1 TRBV6-5 NA CASSYSGGDTEAFF
TRBJ1-5 TRBV6-5 NA CASRVDRNSNQPQHF
TRBJ2-2 TRBV6-5 TRBD2 CAILRGREGTGELFF
TRBJ2-7 TRBV21-1 NA CASSSLPWTGGYEQYF
TRBJ2-5 TRBV5-5 TRBD1 CASSSRTGGKGETQYF